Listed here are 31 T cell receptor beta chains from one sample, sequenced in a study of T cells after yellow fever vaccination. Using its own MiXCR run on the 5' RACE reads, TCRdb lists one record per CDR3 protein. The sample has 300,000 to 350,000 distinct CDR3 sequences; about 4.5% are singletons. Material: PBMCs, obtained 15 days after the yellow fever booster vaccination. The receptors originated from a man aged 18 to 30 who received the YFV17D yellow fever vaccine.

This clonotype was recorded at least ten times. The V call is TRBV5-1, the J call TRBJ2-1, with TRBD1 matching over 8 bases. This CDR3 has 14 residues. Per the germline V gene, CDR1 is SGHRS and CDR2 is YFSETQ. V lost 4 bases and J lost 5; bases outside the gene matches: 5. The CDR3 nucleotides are TGCGCCAGCAGCAGACAGGGGACCGACAATGAGCAGTTCTTC. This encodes CASSRQGTDNEQFF.

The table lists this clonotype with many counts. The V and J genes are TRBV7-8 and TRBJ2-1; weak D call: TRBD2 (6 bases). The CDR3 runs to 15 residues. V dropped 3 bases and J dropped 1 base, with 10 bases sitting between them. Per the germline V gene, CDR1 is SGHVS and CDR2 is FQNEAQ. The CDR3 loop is CASSLNSGSYNEQFF. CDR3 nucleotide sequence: TGTGCCAGCAGCTTGAATAGCGGATCCTACAATGAGCAGTTCTTC.

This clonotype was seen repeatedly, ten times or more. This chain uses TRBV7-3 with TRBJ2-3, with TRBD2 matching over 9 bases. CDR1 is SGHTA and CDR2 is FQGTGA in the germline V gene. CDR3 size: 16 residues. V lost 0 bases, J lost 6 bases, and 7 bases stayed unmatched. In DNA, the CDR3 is TGTGCCAGCAGCTTAACTAGCGGGGGCCCCTGGGATACGCAGTATTTT. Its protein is CASSLTSGGPWDTQYF.

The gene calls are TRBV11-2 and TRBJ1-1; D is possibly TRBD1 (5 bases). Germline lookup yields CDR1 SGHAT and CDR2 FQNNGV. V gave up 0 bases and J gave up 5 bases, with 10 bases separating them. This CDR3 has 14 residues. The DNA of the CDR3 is TGTGCCAGCAGCTTAGATCCGGGGACGACTGAAGCTTTCTTT. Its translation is CASSLDPGTTEAFF.

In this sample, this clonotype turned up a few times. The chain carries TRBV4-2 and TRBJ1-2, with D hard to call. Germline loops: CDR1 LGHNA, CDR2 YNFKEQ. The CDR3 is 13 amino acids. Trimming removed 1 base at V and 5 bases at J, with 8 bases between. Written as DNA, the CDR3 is TGTGCCAGCAGCCAAGGGTCAGAATATGGCTACACCTTC. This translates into CASSQGSEYGYTF.

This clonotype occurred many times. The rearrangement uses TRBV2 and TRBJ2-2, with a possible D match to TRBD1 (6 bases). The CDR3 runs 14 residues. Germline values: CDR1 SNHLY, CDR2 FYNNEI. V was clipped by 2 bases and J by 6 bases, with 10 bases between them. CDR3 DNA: TGTGCCAGCAGTGAACAGGGGTATTCCGGGGAGCTGTTTTTT. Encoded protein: CASSEQGYSGELFF.

CDR3 bases: TGTGCCAGCAGCCAAAGGAGGGGCAGAACGGGGGAGACCCAGTACTTC. Translating gives CASSQRRGRTGETQYF. The V and J genes are TRBV14 and TRBJ2-5; maybe TRBD2 (6 bases). Germline CDR1 reads SGHDN; CDR2 reads FVKESK. The CDR3 consists of 16 residues. The V end lost 2 bases, the J end lost 5 bases, and 18 bases lay between the germline ends.

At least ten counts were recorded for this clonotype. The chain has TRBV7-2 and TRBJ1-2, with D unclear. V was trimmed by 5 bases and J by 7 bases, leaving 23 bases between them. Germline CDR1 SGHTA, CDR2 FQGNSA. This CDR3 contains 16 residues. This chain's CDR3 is CASSPQSGYLKLGYTF. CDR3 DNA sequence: TGTGCCAGCAGCCCACAATCCGGGTACCTTAAACTTGGCTACACCTTC.

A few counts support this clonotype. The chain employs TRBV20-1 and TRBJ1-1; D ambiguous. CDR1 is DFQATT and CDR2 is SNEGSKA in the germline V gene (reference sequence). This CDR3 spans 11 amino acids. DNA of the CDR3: TGCAGCGCCCGCCTGGGGATTGAAGCTTTCTTT. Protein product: CSARLGIEAFF.

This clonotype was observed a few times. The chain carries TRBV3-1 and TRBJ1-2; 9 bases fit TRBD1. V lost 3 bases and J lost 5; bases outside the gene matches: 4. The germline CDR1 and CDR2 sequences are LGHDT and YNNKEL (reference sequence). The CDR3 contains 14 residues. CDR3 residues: CASSHPGTGYGYTF. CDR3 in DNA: TGTGCCAGCAGCCACCCCGGGACAGGGTATGGCTACACCTTC.

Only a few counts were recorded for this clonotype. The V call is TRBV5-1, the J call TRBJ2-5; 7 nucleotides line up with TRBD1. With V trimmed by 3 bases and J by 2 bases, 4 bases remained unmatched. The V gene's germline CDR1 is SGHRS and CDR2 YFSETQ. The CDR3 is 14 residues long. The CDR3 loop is CASSSGQPQETQYF. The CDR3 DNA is TGCGCCAGCAGCTCGGGACAGCCACAAGAGACCCAGTACTTC.

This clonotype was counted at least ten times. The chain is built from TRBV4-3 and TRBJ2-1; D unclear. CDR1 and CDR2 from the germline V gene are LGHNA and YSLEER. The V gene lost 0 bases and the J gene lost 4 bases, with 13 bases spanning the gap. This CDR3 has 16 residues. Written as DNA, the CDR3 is TGCGCCAGCAGCCAAGATACATGGCAGGCGTACAATGAGCAGTTCTTC. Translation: CASSQDTWQAYNEQFF.

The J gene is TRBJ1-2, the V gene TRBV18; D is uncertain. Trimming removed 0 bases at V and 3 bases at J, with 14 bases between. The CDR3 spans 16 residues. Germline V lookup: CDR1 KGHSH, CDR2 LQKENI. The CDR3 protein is CASSPPRAERYYGYTF. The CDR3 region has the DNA TGTGCCAGCTCACCACCGCGCGCAGAACGATACTATGGCTACACCTTC. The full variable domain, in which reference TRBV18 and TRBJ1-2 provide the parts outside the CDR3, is NAGVMQNPRHLVRRRGQEARLRCSPMKGHSHVYWYRQLPEEGLKFMVYLQKENIIDESGMPKERFSAEFPKEGPSILRIQQVVRGDSAAYFCASSPPRAERYYGYTFGSGTRLTVV.

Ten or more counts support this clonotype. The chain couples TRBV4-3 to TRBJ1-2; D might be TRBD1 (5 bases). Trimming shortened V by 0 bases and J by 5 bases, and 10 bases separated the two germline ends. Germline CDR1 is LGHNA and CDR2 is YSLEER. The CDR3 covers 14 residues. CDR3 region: CASSQDLQGYGYTF. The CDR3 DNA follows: TGCGCCAGCAGCCAAGATTTGCAGGGTTATGGCTACACCTTC.

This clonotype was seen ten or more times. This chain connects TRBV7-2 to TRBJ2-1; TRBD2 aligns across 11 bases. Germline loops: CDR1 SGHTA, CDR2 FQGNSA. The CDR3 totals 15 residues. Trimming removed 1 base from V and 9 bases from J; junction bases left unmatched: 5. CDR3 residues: CASSLVTSGGGEQFF. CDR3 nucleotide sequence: TGTGCCAGCAGCTTAGTCACTAGCGGGGGAGGTGAGCAGTTCTTC.

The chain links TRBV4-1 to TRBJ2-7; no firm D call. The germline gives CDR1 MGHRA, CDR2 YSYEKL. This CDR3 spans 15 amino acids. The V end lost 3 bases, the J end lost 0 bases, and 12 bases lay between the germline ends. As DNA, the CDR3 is TGCGCCAGCAGCCAGGCCTGGGGTGGCTCCTACGAGCAGTACTTC. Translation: CASSQAWGGSYEQYF.

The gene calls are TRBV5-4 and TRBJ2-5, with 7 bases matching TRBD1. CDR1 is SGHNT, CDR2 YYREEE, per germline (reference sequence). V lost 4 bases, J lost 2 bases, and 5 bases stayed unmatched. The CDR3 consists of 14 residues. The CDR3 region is CASSVTGSQETQYF. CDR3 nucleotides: TGTGCCAGCAGCGTGACAGGGAGTCAAGAGACCCAGTACTTC. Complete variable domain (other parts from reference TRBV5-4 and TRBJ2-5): ETGVTQSPTHLIKTRGQQVTLRCSSQSGHNTVSWYQQALGQGPQFIFQYYREEENGRGNFPPRFSGLQFPNYSSELNVNALELDDSALYLCASSVTGSQETQYFGPGTRLLVL.

The DNA of the CDR3 is TGTGCCAGCTCTCGGGAGCAGTCGGCCTACGAGCAGTACGTC. Translated, it gives CASSREQSAYEQYV. The chain employs TRBV2 and TRBJ2-7, with TRBD2 as a possible D gene (6 bases). The germline V gene encodes CDR1 SNHLY and CDR2 FYNNEI. V dropped 8 bases and J dropped 2 bases, with 16 bases sitting between them. This CDR3 spans 14 amino acids.

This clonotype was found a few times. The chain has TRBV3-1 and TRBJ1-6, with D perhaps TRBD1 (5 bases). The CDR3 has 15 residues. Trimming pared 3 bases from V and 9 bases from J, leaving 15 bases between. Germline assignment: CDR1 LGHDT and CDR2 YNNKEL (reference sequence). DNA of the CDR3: TGTGCCAGCAGCCAGCAGGGTATAGGGTTTTCACCCCTCCACTTT. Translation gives CASSQQGIGFSPLHF. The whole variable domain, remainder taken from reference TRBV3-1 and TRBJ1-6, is DTAVSQTPKYLVTQMGNDKSIKCEQNLGHDTMYWYKQDSKKFLKIMFSYNNKELIINETVPNRFSPKSPDKAHLNLHINSLELGDSAVYFCASSQQGIGFSPLHFGNGTRLTVT.

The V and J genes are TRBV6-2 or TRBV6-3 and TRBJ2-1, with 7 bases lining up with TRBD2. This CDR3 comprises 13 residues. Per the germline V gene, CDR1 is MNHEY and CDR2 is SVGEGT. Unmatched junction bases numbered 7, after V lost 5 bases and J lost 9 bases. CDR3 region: CASSTLPSGEQFF. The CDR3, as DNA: TGTGCCAGCAGTACCCTACCTAGCGGTGAGCAGTTCTTC.

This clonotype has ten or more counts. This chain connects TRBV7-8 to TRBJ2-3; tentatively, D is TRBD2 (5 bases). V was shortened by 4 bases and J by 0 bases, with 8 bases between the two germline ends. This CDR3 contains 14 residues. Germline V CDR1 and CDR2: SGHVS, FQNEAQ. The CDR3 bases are TGTGCCAGCAGCTCCAAGCGGAGCACAGATACGCAGTATTTT. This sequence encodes CASSSKRSTDTQYF.

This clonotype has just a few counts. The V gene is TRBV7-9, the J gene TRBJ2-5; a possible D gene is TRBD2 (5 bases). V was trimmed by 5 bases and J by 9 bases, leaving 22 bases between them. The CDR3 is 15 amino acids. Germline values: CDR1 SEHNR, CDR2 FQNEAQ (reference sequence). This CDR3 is CASSRPAGTGLAQYF. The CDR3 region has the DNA TGTGCCAGCAGCAGACCGGCGGGTACCGGTTTGGCCCAGTACTTC.

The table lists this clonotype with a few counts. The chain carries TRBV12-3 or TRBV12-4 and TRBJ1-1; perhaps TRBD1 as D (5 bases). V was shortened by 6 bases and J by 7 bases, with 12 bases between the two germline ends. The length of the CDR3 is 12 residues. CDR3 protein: CASRGGGFEAFF. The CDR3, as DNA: TGTGCCAGCAGGGGGGGAGGGTTTGAAGCTTTCTTT.

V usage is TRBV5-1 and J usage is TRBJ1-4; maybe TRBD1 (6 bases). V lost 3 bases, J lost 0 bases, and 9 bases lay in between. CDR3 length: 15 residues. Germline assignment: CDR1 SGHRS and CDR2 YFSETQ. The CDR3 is CASSSGTTTNEKLFF. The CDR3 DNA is TGCGCCAGCAGCTCGGGGACAACAACTAATGAAAAACTGTTTTTT.

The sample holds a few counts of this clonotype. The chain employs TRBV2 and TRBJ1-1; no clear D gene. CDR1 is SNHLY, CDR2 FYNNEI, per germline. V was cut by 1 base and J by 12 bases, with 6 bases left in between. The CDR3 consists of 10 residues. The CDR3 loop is CASSEGSTFF. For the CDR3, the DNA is TGTGCCAGCAGTGAAGGTTCGACTTTCTTT.

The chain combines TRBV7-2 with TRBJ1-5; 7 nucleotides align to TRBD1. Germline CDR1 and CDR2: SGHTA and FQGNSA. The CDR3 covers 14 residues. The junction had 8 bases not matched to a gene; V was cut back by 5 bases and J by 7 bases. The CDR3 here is CASSPTGSRQPQHF. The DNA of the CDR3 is TGTGCCAGCAGCCCGACAGGGAGCCGACAGCCCCAGCATTTT.

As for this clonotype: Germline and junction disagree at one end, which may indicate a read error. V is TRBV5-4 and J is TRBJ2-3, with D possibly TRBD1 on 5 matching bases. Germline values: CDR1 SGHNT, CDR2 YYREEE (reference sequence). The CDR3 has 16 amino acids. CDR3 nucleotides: TGTGCCTGCAGCCGTAAGGGGATGACTAGCACAGATACGCAGTATTTT. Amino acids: CACSRKGMTSTDTQYF.

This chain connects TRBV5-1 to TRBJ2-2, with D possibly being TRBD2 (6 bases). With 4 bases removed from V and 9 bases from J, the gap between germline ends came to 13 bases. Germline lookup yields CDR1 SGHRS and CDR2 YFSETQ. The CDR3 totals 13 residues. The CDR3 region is CASSQQEGRELFF. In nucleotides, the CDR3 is TGCGCCAGCAGCCAACAGGAGGGTAGGGAGCTGTTTTTT.

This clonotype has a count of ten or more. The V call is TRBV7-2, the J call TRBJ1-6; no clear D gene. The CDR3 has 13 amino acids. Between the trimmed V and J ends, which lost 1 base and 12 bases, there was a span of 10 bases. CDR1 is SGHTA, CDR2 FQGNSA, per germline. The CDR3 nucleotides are TGTGCCAGCAGCTTAGTGGTGGCCAAACCCCTCCACTTT. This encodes CASSLVVAKPLHF.

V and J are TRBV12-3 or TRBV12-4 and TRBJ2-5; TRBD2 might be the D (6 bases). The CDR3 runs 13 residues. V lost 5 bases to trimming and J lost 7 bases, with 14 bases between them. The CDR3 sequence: CASSPSSAGTQYF. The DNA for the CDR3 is TGTGCCAGCAGTCCCTCTAGCGCCGGGACCCAGTACTTC.

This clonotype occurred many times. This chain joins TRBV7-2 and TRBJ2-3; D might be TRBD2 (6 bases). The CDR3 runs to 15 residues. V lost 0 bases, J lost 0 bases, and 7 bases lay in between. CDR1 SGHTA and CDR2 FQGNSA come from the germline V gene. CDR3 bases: TGTGCCAGCAGCTTAGCGGGGGGAAGCACAGATACGCAGTATTTT. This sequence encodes CASSLAGGSTDTQYF.